These T cell receptor beta chains were read from a single sample in a study of blood T cell repertoires in COVID-19. Profiled with immunoSEQ multiplex PCR; TCRdb holds only in-frame clones, not every one. Among roughly 200,000 clones, 80% to 90% were seen once, and the ten largest hold 2.5% to 3.5%. The specimen was PBMCs or T cells enriched from blood (not recorded which). Every receptor here comes from a woman aged 50 to 65 in a cohort exposed to, infected with or recovered from COVID-19 (not recorded which). Each CDR3 is given without its conserved first and last residue. Fields, in order: V gene, clone size, CDR3 protein. Size is omitted from some rows. Given values are once, few, many or a class for expanded clones.

v_gene: TRBV28; abundance: NA; CDR3aa: ASSMGGNREQF
v_gene: TRBV7-9; abundance: NA; CDR3aa: ASSQRTGTSTDTQY
v_gene: TRBV28; abundance: NA; CDR3aa: ASRRGGFGNQPQH
v_gene: TRBV28; abundance: NA; CDR3aa: ASSGTIDTQY
v_gene: TRBV9; abundance: NA; CDR3aa: ASSGRDYSTDTQY
v_gene: TRBV9; abundance: NA; CDR3aa: ASSVSGARGQF
v_gene: TRBV3-1/TRBV3-2; abundance: NA; CDR3aa: ASSQDSPGSTEAF
v_gene: TRBV27; abundance: NA; CDR3aa: ASSSGTGGNSPLH
v_gene: TRBV27; abundance: NA; CDR3aa: ASSFTGFTGELF
v_gene: TRBV9; abundance: NA; CDR3aa: ASSPADSYTEAF
v_gene: TRBV4-3; abundance: NA; CDR3aa: ASSLALPGTAFLNYGYT
v_gene: TRBV4-2; abundance: NA; CDR3aa: ASSQEGIAGSYEQY
v_gene: TRBV21-1; abundance: NA; CDR3aa: ASSKEGLAGKTNGYT
v_gene: TRBV13; abundance: NA; CDR3aa: ASSLATTSGNSPLH
v_gene: TRBV24-1; abundance: few; CDR3aa: ATSDPSDRDGQPQH
v_gene: TRBV3-1/TRBV3-2; abundance: once; CDR3aa: ASSPGTGGEGTEAF
v_gene: TRBV5-5; abundance: NA; CDR3aa: ASSFVRQGHGYT
v_gene: TRBV7-2; abundance: NA; CDR3aa: ASSLVSAGDDNEQF
v_gene: TRBV7-2; abundance: few; CDR3aa: ASSLGRGYGYT
v_gene: TRBV19; abundance: NA; CDR3aa: ASSIPSWTRPSEAF
v_gene: TRBV19; abundance: NA; CDR3aa: ASRQRTGLLADTQY
v_gene: TRBV5-6; abundance: NA; CDR3aa: ASSLEGRTSYGYT
v_gene: TRBV4-2; abundance: NA; CDR3aa: ASSQTGTGNQPQH
v_gene: TRBV4-1; abundance: NA; CDR3aa: ASSPSLGRGETQY
v_gene: TRBV19; abundance: NA; CDR3aa: ASSLAGGSYEQY
v_gene: TRBV20-1; abundance: NA; CDR3aa: SASPGHLSTIY
v_gene: TRBV5-1; abundance: NA; CDR3aa: ASSGGLANEKLF